This T cell receptor (beta chain) stems from a study of blood T cell repertoires in COVID-19. Per the authors' pipeline: Using reference gene primer amplification, nucleated cell counts were estimated. Measured with immunoSEQ multiplex PCR; TCRdb has only the in-frame clones, and not every one. Clone size and V and J calls were adopted from that table, with D and trimming inferred from the DNA. The sample has 98,000 or so clones, 84% seen once. The CDR3 contains 14 residues. CDR1 SQVTM and CDR2 ANQGSEA come from the germline V gene. J gave up 0 bases and V 6 bases, and 5 bases lay outside the gene matches. There are many counts of this clone.

The clonotype was recovered from a man in his sixties with acute or convalescent COVID-19. The V call is TRBV29-1, the J call TRBJ2-1; TRBD2 agrees at 7 bases. The sample comprised peripheral blood. The CDR3 nucleotides are TGCAGCGTGGGGGGGACGAGCTCCTACAATGAGCAGTTCTTC. It translates to CSVGGTSSYNEQFF.